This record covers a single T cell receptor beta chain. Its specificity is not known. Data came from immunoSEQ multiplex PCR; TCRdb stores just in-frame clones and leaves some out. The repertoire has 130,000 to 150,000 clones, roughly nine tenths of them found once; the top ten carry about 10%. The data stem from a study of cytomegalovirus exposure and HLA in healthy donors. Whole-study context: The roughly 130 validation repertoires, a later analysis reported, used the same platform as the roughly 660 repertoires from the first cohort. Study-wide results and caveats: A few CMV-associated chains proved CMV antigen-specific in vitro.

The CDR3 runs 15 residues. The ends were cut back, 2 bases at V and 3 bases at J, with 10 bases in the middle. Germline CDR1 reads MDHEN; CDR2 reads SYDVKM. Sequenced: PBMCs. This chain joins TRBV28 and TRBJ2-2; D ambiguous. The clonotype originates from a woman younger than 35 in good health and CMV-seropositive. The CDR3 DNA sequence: TGTGCCAGCAGTTTAAAGCCAGGTCACACCGGGGAGCTGTTTTTT. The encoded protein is CASSLKPGHTGELFF.